This is a list of T cell receptor beta chains from one sample in a study of tumor-infiltrating lymphocytes in primary liver carcinoma. One entry per CDR3 protein, called by TCRdb with MiXCR from the multiplex PCR reads. The sample contains approximately 330,000 distinct CDR3 sequences, 65% of which appear only once. The sequenced material came from peripheral blood. The receptors stem from a man aged 35 to 55 with primary liver carcinoma and hepatitis B virus infection. Both conserved end residues are part of each CDR3. D genes are given only for firm matches. Size is stated for part of the rows, as once, few or many counts, or as a class when the clone is expanded.

TRBJ2-1	TRBV4-1	many	TRBD2	CASSQAGGGTSYNEQFF	TGCGCCAGCAGCCAAGCTGGCGGGGGGACTTCCTACAATGAGCAGTTCTTC
TRBJ2-4	TRBV11-2	NA	NA	CASSLEVWGDEAKNTQYF	TGTGCCAGCAGCTTAGAGGTTTGGGGGGATGAAGCCAAAAACACTCAGTACTTC
TRBJ2-2	TRBV10-3	NA	NA	CAISELGGTGELFF	TGTGCCATCAGTGAATTAGGGGGTACCGGGGAGCTGTTTTTT
TRBJ2-7	TRBV11-2	NA	TRBD1	CASSLGTGGYEKCF	TGTGCCAGCAGCCTCGGGACAGGGGGCTACGAGAAGTGCTTC
TRBJ1-5	TRBV11-2	NA	NA	CASNLGGRNDQPQHF	TGTGCCAGTAACTTAGGAGGGAGGAACGATCAGCCCCAGCATTTT
TRBJ2-1	TRBV11-2	NA	TRBD2	CASRGGTQSYNEQFF	TGTGCCAGCAGGGGGGGGACTCAGTCCTACAATGAGCAGTTCTTC
TRBJ1-6	TRBV14	NA	NA	CASTQGRTRYNSPLHF	TGTGCCAGCACCCAAGGGCGAACCCGTTATAATTCACCCCTCCACTTT
TRBJ2-7	TRBV11-2	once	NA	CASSIVEGAAYEQYF	TGTGCCAGCAGCATAGTGGAGGGGGCGGCCTACGAGCAGTACTTC
TRBJ2-1	TRBV11-2	NA	TRBD2	CAISLGSAGGYNEQLF	TGTGCCATCAGCTTAGGGTCGGCGGGAGGGTACAATGAGCAGCTCTTC
TRBJ2-7	TRBV7-9	NA	NA	CASSPTEGWGEQYF	TGTGCCAGCAGCCCGACTGAAGGCTGGGGTGAGCAGTACTTC
TRBJ1-2	TRBV6-6	NA	NA	CASSYLIGVADGYTF	TGTGCCAGCAGTTACCTCATAGGGGTAGCGGATGGCTACACCTTC
TRBJ2-5	TRBV6-5	many	NA	CASSYRGNSGETQYF	TGTGCCAGCAGTTACCGGGGCAATTCGGGAGAGACCCAGTACTTC
TRBJ2-1	TRBV5-6	NA	NA	CASSSVTLGRYNEQFF	TGTGCCAGCAGCTCAGTAACTCTGGGACGGTACAATGAGCAGTTCTTC
TRBJ1-2	TRBV6-5	NA	NA	CASSSTSGGGDYGYTF	TGTGCCAGCAGTTCCACCTCGGGGGGGGGTGACTATGGCTACACCTTC
TRBJ2-5	TRBV28	NA	NA	CASSYQGRGVTQYF	TGTGCCAGCAGTTATCAGGGTAGGGGGGTGACCCAGTACTTC
TRBJ1-5	TRBV6-1	NA	TRBD1	CASSPRDRRNQPQHF	TGTGCCAGCAGTCCAAGGGACAGAAGAAATCAGCCCCAGCATTTT
TRBJ2-5	TRBV12-3/TRBV12-4	NA	NA	CASSLDFLTGSTGGETQYF	TGTGCCAGCAGTTTAGATTTTTTGACGGGGTCAACCGGGGGAGAGACCCAGTACTTT
TRBJ1-1	TRBV7-9	once	NA	CASSLLAGSGGEAFF	TGTGCCAGCAGCTTATTAGCGGGGTCCGGCGGTGAAGCTTTCTTT
TRBJ2-7	TRBV28	NA	NA	CASTTPGHVSSYEQYF	TGTGCCAGTACTACACCGGGGCATGTGAGCTCCTACGAGCAGTACTTC
TRBJ2-3	TRBV29-1	many	NA	CSGTGDTQYF	TGCAGCGGTACAGGGGATACGCAGTATTTT
TRBJ1-2	TRBV4-1	NA	TRBD1	CASSHGTGGADDYTF	TGCGCCAGCAGCCACGGGACAGGGGGCGCAGATGACTACACCTTC
TRBJ2-2	TRBV18	NA	TRBD2	CASSQAGVTGELFF	TGTGCCAGCTCACAAGCGGGAGTCACCGGGGAGCTGTTTTTT
TRBJ2-7	TRBV28	NA	NA	CVSRLMGDSYEQYF	TGTGTCAGCAGACTTATGGGCGATTCCTACGAGCAGTACTTC
TRBJ2-1	TRBV11-1	many	NA	CASSPGTITYNEQFF	TGTGCCAGCAGCCCCGGGACGATCACCTACAATGAGCAGTTCTTC
TRBJ2-5	TRBV14	few	NA	CASSQDPFGQGETQYF	TGTGCCAGCAGCCAAGATCCTTTCGGGCAGGGGGAGACCCAGTACTTC
TRBJ2-7	TRBV6-5	many	NA	CASSSRTSSYEQYF	TGTGCCAGCAGTTCAAGAACGAGCTCCTACGAGCAGTACTTC
TRBJ2-7	TRBV7-8	NA	NA	CTSSFSVAPYEQYF	TGTACCAGCAGCTTTTCTGTGGCGCCCTACGAGCAGTACTTC
TRBJ2-1	TRBV5-1	NA	TRBD2	CASSFSGRAVYEQFF	TGCGCCAGCAGCTTCAGCGGGAGGGCAGTCTATGAGCAGTTCTTC
TRBJ2-3	TRBV12-3/TRBV12-4	many	NA	CASSGNTDTQYF	TGTGCCAGCAGTGGCAACACAGATACGCAGTATTTT
TRBJ2-5	TRBV20-1	NA	NA	CSARNFLARETQYF	TGCAGTGCTAGAAACTTCCTAGCGCGGGAGACCCAGTACTTC
TRBJ2-7	TRBV10-1	NA	NA	CASSEFSSGPSKQYF	TGCGCCAGCAGTGAGTTCAGCAGCGGTCCGTCCAAGCAGTACTTC
TRBJ2-1	TRBV11-2	NA	NA	CARSLERGSNEQFF	TGTGCCAGAAGCCTAGAACGGGGGTCCAATGAGCAGTTCTTC
TRBJ1-1	TRBV11-2	NA	TRBD1	CASSLSGQGAIQTFF	TGTGCCAGTAGCTTGAGTGGGCAGGGGGCGATCCAAACTTTCTTT
TRBJ2-1	TRBV13	once	TRBD2	CASSVLAGVNNEQFF	TGTGCCAGCAGCGTACTAGCGGGAGTTAACAATGAGCAGTTCTTC
TRBJ2-1	TRBV11-3	NA	TRBD2	CVISLAAGGDSSNEQFF	TGTGTCATCAGCTTAGCGGCGGGGGGCGATTCTAGCAATGAGCAGTTCTTC
TRBJ2-3	TRBV6-1	NA	NA	CASSPGRLDLDTQYF	TGTGCCAGCAGTCCCGGTAGACTAGACCTAGATACGCAGTATTTT
TRBJ2-1	TRBV7-9	few	NA	CASSFFSEQFF	TGTGCCAGCAGCTTCTTCAGTGAGCAGTTCTTC
TRBJ2-2	TRBV28	NA	NA	CTSSSVGSPVNTGELFF	TGTACCAGCAGTTCTGTCGGATCGCCTGTGAACACAGGGGAGCTGTTTTTT
TRBJ2-1	TRBV24-1	NA	TRBD2	CAIGDSGRRIDNEQFF	TGTGCCATCGGTGATAGCGGGAGGCGCATTGACAATGAGCAGTTCTTC
TRBJ2-2	TRBV11-2	NA	NA	CDSSLARHLRGTGELFF	TGTGACAGCAGTTTAGCGAGACACCTGAGGGGCACCGGGGAGCTGTTTTTT
TRBJ2-7	TRBV11-2	NA	NA	CASSLEPVVYEQYF	TGTGCCAGCAGCTTAGAGCCAGTGGTGTACGAACAGTACTTC
TRBJ2-1	TRBV5-4	NA	NA	CGSNGGGHYNEQFF	TGTGGCAGCAACGGCGGAGGACACTACAATGAGCAGTTCTTC
TRBJ1-1	TRBV6-5	few	NA	CASSYYGVANTEAFF	TGTGCCAGCAGTTACTACGGGGTGGCCAACACTGAAGCTTTCTTT
TRBJ2-3	TRBV11-2	NA	NA	CAGAVIHTDTQYF	TGTGCCGGCGCAGTGATCCATACAGATACGCAGTATTTT
TRBJ2-2	TRBV10-3	few	NA	CAIRYRDTGELFF	TGTGCCATCAGATACAGGGACACCGGGGAGCTGTTTTTT
TRBJ1-6	TRBV6-2/TRBV6-3	NA	NA	CASSYSIGGYNSPLHF	TGTGCCAGCAGTTACTCGATTGGGGGCTATAATTCACCCCTCCACTTT
TRBJ2-3	TRBV4-2	NA	TRBD2	CASSQGAPSGTLPDRQYF	TGTGCCAGCAGCCAAGGGGCCCCTAGCGGGACGTTGCCAGATAGGCAGTATTTC
TRBJ2-1	TRBV10-3	NA	TRBD1	CAISRQGGSYNEQFF	TGTGCCATCAGCCGACAGGGGGGCTCCTACAATGAGCAGTTCTTC
TRBJ2-3	TRBV6-6	few	NA	CASSYGGGGDTQYF	TGTGCCAGCAGTTACGGGGGAGGGGGGGATACGCAGTATTTT
TRBJ2-6	TRBV5-4	NA	NA	CASSLGLGAEANVLTF	TGTGCCAGCAGCTTAGGGTTGGGGGCTGAGGCCAACGTCCTGACTTTC
TRBJ2-2	TRBV11-2	NA	NA	CAGSSAGSNTRELFF	TGTGCCGGCAGCTCTGCGGGATCGAACACCCGGGAGCTGTTTTTT
TRBJ2-1	TRBV12-5	few	TRBD1	CASGPGTGARDEQFF	TGTGCTAGTGGTCCAGGGACAGGGGCCAGGGATGAGCAGTTCTTC
TRBJ2-5	TRBV4-2	NA	NA	CASSQRRRSQETQYF	TGTGCCAGCAGCCAAAGGCGTCGCTCGCAAGAGACCCAGTACTTC
TRBJ2-5	TRBV30	NA	NA	CALTVGGHEQYF	TGTGCCTTAACTGTTGGGGGACATGAGCAGTACTTC
TRBJ2-3	TRBV29-1	once	TRBD2	CSVSGTSEFTDMQYF	TGCAGCGTTTCAGGGACTAGCGAATTCACAGATATGCAGTATTTT
TRBJ2-3	TRBV29-1	many	TRBD2	CSVEVFGGMPDTQYF	TGCAGCGTTGAAGTCTTCGGGGGGATGCCGGATACGCAGTATTTT
TRBJ2-3	TRBV12-3/TRBV12-4	NA	NA	CASSSQDDTQYF	TGTGCCAGCAGTTCGCAGGATGATACGCAGTATTTT
TRBJ2-5	TRBV12-3/TRBV12-4	NA	NA	CISSLGETQYF	TGTATCAGCAGCTTGGGTGAGACCCAGTACTTC
TRBJ2-5	TRBV6-5	NA	NA	CASSQAEAKETQYF	TGTGCCAGCAGCCAGGCGGAGGCTAAAGAGACCCAGTACTTC
TRBJ2-3	TRBV11-2	NA	NA	CASSPEYGVQYF	TGTGCCAGCAGCCCAGAATACGGTGTGCAGTATTTT